The clone carrying this TCR beta chain was recorded many times. This record comes from a study of regulatory T cells in long-lasting Graves disease. This sample's time point: persistent/refractory GD, antithyroid drugs over 5 years with positive TRAb. PBMC RNA served as the TCR library source. Staff took approximately 10 milliliters of peripheral blood and put it into EDTA tubes. Arm-PCR of CDR3 regions with iRepertoire HTBI primers generated TCR beta libraries. MiXCR, run by TCRdb on the multiplex PCR reads, gives a single entry per CDR3 protein. The data hold about half a million distinct CDR3 sequences, with about 20% observed a single time. The source material was peripheral blood mononuclear cells (PBMCs), sampled when the disease was refractory, from a patient treated with antithyroid drugs. This clonotype originated in a female donor with Graves disease.

DNA of the CDR3: TGTGCCAGCAGTGACACAGGGTACGAGCAGTACTTC. Translating gives CASSDTGYEQYF. The rearrangement links TRBV2 to TRBJ2-7; D perhaps matches TRBD1 (6 bases). This CDR3 is built from 12 residues. V lost 3 bases to trimming and J lost 4 bases, with 7 bases between them. Per the germline V gene, CDR1 is SNHLY and CDR2 is FYNNEI.